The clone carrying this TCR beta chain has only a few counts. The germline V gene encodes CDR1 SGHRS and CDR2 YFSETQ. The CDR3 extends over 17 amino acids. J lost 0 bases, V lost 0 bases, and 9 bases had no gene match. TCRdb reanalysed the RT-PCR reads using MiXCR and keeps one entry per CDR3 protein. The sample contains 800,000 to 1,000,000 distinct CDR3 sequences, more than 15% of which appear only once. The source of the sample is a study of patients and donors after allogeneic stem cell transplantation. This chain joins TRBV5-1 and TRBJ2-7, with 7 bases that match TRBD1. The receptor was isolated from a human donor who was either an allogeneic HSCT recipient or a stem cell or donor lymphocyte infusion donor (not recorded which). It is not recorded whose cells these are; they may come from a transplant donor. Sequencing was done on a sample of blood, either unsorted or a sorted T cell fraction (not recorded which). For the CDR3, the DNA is TGCGCCAGCAGCTTGGGCAGGGGGACCAAGAGCTCCTACGAGCAGTACTTC. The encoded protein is CASSLGRGTKSSYEQYF.